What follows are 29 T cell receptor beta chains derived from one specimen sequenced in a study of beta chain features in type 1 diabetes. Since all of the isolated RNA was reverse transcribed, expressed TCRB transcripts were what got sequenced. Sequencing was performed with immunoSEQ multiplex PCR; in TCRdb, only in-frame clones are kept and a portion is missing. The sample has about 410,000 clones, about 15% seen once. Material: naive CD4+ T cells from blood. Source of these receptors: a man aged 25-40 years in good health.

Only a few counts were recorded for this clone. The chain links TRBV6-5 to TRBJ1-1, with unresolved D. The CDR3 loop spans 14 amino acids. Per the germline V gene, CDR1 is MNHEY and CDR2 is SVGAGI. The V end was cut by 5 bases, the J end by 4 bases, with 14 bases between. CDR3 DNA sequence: TGTGCCAGCAGTGAAAATGCCTTGGGCACTGAAGCTTTCTTT. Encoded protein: CASSENALGTEAFF.

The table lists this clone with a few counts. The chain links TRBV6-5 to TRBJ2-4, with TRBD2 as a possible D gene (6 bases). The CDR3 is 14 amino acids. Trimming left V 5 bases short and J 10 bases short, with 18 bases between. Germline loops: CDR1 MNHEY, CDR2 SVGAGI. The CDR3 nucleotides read TGTGCCAGCAGTGCCGACATCCACCGGGGGATTCAGTACTTC. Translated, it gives CASSADIHRGIQYF.

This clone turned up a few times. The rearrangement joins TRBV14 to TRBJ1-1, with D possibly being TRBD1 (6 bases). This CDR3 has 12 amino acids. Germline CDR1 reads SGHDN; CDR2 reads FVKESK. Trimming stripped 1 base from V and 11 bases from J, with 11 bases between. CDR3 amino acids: CASSQAGERAFF. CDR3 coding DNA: TGTGCCAGCAGCCAAGCAGGGGAACGGGCTTTCTTT. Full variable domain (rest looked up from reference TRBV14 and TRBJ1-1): EAGVTQFPSHSVIEKGQTVTLRCDPISGHDNLYWYRRVMGKEIKFLLHFVKESKQDESGMPNNRFLAERTGGTYSTLKVQPAELEDSGVYFCASSQAGERAFFGQGTRLTVV.

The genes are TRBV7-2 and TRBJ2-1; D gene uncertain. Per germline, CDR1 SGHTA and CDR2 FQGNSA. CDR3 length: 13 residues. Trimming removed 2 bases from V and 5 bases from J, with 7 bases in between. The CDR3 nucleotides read TGTGCCAGCAGCTTATGGAGCGACAATGAGCAGTTCTTC. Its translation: CASSLWSDNEQFF.

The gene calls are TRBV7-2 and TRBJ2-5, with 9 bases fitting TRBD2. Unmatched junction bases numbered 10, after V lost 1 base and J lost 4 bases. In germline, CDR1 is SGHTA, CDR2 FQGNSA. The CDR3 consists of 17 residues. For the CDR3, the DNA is TGTGCCAGCAGCTTAGTCGCGGGAGGGCCCCTAGGAGAGACCCAGTACTTC. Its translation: CASSLVAGGPLGETQYF.

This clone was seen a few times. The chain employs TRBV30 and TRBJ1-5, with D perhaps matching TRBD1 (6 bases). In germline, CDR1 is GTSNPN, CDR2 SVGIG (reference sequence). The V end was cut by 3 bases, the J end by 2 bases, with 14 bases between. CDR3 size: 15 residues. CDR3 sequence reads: CAWRLQGEGNQPQHF. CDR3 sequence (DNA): TGTGCCTGGAGGCTACAGGGTGAAGGCAATCAGCCCCAGCATTTT.

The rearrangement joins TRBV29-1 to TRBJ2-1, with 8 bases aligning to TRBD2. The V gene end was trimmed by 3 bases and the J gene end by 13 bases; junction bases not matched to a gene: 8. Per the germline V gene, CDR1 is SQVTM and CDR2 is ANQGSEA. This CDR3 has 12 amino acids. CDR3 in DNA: TGCAGCGTTGACCCTACCGGGGGGGCACAGTTCTTC. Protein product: CSVDPTGGAQFF.

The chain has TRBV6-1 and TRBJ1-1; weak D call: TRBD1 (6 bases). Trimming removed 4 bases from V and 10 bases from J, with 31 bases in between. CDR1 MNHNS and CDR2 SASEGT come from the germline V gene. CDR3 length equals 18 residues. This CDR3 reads CASSVHPGGQGSTVRAFF. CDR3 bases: TGTGCCAGCAGTGTCCATCCTGGGGGGCAGGGATCCACCGTGAGAGCTTTCTTT.

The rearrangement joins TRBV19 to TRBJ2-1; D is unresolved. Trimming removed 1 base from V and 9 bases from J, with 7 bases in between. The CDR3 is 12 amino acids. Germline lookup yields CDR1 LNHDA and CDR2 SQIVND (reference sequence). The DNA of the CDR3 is TGTGCCAGTAGTATAGCCTTGAGTGAGCAGTTCTTC. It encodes CASSIALSEQFF.

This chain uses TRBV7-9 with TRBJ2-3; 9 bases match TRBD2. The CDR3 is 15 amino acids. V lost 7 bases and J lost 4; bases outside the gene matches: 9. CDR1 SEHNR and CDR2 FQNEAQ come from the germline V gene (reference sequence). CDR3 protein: CASTQPSGISDTQYF. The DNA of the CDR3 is TGTGCCAGCACCCAACCTAGCGGGATCTCAGATACGCAGTATTTT.

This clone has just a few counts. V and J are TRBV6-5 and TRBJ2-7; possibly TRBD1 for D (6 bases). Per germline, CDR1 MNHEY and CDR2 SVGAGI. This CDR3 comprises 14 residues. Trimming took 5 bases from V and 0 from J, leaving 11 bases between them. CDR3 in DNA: TGTGCCAGCAGTGGCAGGGGCGCCTCCTACGAGCAGTACTTC. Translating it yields CASSGRGASYEQYF.

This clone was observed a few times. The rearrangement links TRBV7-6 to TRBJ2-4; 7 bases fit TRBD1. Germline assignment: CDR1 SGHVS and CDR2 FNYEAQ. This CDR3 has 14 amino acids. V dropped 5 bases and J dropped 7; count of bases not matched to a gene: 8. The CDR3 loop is CASSRLDRKNIQYF. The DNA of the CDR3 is TGTGCCAGCAGCCGTTTGGACAGGAAGAACATTCAGTACTTC.

The DNA for the CDR3 is TGTGCCAGCAGCTTCAGTAGGGCTGAAGCTTTCTTT. Translating it yields CASSFSRAEAFF. The chain combines TRBV7-2 with TRBJ1-1; D call uncertain. CDR3 size: 12 residues. The germline CDR1 and CDR2 sequences are SGHTA and FQGNSA. Trimming shortened V by 3 bases and J by 6 bases, and 8 bases separated the two germline ends. The full variable domain, rest sourced from reference TRBV7-2 and TRBJ1-1, is GAGVSQSPSNKVTEKGKDVELRCDPISGHTALYWYRQSLGQGLEFLIYFQGNSAPDKSGLPSDRFSAERTGGSVSTLTIQRTQQEDSAVYLCASSFSRAEAFFGQGTRLTVV.

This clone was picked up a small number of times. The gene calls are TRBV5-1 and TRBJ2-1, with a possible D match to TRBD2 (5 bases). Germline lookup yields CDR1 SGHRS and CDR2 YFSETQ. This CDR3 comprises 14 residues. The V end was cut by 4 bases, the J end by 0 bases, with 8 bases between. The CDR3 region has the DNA TGCGCCAGCAGCCCTGACTACTCCTACAATGAGCAGTTCTTC. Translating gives CASSPDYSYNEQFF.

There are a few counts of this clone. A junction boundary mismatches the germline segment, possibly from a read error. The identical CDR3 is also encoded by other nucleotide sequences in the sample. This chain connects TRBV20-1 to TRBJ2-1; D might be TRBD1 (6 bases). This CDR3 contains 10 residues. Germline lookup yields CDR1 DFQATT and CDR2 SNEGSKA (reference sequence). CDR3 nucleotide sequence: TGCAGTGCGAGGGACAACGAGCAGTTCTTC. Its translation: CSARDNEQFF.

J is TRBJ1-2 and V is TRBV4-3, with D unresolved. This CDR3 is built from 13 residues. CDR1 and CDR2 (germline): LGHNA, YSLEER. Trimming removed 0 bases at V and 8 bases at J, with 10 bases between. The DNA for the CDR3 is TGCGCCAGCAGCCAAGACCGCGATGTAGGCTACACCTTC. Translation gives CASSQDRDVGYTF.

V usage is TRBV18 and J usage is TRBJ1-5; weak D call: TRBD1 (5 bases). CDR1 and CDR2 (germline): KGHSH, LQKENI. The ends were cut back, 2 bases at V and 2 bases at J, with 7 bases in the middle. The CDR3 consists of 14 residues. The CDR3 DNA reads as TGTGCCAGCTCACCAAGGGGAGGCAATCAGCCCCAGCATTTT. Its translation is CASSPRGGNQPQHF.

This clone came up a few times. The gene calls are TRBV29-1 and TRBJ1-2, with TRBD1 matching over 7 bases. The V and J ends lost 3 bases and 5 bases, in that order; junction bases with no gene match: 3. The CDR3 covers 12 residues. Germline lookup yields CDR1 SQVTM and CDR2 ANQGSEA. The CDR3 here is CSVEPGGYGYTF. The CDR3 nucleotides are TGCAGCGTTGAGCCAGGGGGGTATGGCTACACCTTC.

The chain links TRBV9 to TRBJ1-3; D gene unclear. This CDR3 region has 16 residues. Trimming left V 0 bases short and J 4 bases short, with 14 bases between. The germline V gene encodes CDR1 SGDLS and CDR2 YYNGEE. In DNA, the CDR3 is TGTGCCAGCAGCGTAGCCCTCGTCAGCGGCGGAAACACCATATATTTT. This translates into CASSVALVSGGNTIYF.

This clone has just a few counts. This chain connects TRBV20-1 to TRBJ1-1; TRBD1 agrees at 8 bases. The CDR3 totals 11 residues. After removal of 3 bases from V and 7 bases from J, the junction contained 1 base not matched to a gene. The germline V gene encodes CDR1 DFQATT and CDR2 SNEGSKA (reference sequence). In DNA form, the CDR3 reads TGCAGTGCTAGGGGACAGGTTGAAGCTTTCTTT. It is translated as CSARGQVEAFF.

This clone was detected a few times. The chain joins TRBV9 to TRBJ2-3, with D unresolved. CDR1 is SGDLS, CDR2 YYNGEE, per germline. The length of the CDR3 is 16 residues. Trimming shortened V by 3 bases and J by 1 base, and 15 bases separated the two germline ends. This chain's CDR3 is CASSADGASGTDTQYF. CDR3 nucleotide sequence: TGTGCCAGCAGCGCCGACGGTGCCTCGGGCACAGATACGCAGTATTTT.

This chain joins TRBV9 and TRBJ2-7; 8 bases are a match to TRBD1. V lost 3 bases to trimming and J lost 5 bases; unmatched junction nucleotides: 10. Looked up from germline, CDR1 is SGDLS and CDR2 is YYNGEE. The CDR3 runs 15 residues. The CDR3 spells CASSDFSGGVDEQYV. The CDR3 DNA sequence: TGTGCCAGCAGCGATTTCTCAGGGGGCGTCGACGAGCAGTACGTC.

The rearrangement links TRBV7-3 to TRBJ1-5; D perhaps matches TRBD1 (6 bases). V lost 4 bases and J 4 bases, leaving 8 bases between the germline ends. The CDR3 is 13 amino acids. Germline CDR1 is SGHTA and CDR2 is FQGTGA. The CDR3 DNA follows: TGTGCCAGCAGCTCGGACAGAAATCAGCCCCAGCATTTT. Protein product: CASSSDRNQPQHF.

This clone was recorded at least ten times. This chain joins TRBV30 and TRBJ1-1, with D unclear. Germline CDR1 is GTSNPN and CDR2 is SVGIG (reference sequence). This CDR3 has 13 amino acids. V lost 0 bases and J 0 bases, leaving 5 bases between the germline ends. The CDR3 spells CAWSVRMNTEAFF. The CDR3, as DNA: TGTGCCTGGAGTGTACGGATGAACACTGAAGCTTTCTTT.

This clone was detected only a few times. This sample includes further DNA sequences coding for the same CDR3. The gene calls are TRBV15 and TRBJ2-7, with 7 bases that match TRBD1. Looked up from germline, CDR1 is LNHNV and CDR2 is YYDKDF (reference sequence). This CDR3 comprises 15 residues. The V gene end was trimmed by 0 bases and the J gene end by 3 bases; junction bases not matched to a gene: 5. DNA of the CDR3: TGTGCCACCAGCAGAGATATGGGACAGAGCTACGAGCAGTACTTC. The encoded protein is CATSRDMGQSYEQYF.

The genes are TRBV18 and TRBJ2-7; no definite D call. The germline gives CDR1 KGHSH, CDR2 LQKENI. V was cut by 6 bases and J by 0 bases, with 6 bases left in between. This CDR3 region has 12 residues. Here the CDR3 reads CASSPNSYEQYV. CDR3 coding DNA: TGTGCCAGCTCCCCAAACTCCTACGAGCAGTACGTC.

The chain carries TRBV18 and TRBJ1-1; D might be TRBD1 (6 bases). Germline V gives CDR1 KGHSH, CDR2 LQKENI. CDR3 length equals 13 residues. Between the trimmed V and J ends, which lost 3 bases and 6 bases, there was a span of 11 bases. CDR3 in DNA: TGTGCCAGCTCACCCCACAGGGACGCTGAAGCTTTCTTT. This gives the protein CASSPHRDAEAFF.

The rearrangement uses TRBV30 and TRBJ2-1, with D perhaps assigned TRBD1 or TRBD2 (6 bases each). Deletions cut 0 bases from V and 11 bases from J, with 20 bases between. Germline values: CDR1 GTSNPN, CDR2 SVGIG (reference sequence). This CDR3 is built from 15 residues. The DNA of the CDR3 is TGTGCCTGGAGTGTACTGATTGGGGGGCCGGGGAAGCAGTTCTTC. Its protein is CAWSVLIGGPGKQFF. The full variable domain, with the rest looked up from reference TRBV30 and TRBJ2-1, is SQTIHQWPATLVQPVGSPLSLECTVEGTSNPNLYWYRQAAGRGLQLLFYSVGIGQISSEVPQNLSASRPQDRQFILSSKKLLLSDSGFYLCAWSVLIGGPGKQFFGPGTRLTVL.

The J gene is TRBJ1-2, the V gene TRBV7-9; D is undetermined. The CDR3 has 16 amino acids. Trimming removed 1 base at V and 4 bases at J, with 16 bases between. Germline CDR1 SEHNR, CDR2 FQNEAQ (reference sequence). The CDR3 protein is CASSLGVGRIFYGYTF. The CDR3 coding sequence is TGTGCCAGCAGCTTAGGGGTGGGCAGGATATTCTATGGCTACACCTTC.